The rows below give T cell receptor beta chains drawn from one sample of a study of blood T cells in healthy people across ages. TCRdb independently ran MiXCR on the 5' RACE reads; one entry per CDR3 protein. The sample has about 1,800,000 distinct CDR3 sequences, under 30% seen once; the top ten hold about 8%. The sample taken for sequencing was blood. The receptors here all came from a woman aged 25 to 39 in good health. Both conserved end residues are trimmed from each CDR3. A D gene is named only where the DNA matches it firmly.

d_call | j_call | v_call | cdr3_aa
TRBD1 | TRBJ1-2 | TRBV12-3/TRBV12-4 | ASSQGGVGYGYT
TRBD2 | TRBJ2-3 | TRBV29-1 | SVDSTSGPGDTQY
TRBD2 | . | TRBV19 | ASGPRTSGKETQY
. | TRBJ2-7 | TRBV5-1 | ASSFQQASSSYEQY
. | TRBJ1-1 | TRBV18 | ASSPFGGEEAF
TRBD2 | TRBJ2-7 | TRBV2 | ASNVAGGLYEQY
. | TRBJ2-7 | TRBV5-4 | ASSLQGSRLSGQY
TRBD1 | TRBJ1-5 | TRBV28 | ASSFGQGRKPQH
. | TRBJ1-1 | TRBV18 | ASSLQKANTEAF
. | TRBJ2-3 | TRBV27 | ASSLDPPGPSTDTQY
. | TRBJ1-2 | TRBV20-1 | SARDLDQTGGYT
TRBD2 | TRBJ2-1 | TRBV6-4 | ASRRLADTYNEQF
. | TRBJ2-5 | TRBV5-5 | ASITGAGSETQY
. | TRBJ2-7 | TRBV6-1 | ASSEAAKTVQY
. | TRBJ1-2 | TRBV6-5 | ASTAPNYGYT
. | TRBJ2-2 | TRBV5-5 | ASSLMTANTGELF
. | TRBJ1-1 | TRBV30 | AWGAGRRNTEAF
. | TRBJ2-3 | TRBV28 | AITKSGAPDTQY
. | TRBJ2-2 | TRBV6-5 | ASSQLRQAGTGELF
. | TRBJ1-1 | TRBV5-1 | ASSPSVGRNTEAF
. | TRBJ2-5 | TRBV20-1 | SAARTLQETQY
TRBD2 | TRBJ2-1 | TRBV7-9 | ASSLDETSGYNEQF
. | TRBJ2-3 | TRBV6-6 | AIALSTDTQY
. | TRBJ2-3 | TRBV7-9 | ASSSSRALDTQY
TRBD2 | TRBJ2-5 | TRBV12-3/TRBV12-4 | ASSPQTSGQETQY
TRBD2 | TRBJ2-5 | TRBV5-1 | ASSFRSGGVYNEQY
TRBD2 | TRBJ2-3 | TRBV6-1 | ASSGLAGGPDTQY
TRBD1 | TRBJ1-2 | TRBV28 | AGSLLEGAANYGYT
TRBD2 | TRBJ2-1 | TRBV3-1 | ASSAELGTSANSYNEQF
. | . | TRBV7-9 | ASSYGGQPSYEQY
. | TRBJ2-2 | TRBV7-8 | ASSELGSSQTGELF
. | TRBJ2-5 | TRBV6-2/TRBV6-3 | ATALGRIQETQY
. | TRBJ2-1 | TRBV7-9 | ATKGGNDQF
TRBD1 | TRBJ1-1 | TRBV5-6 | ASTPGGTGVMNTEAF
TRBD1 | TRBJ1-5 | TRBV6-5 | ASGDPGGSNQPQH
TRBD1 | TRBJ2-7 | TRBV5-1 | ASSRRQGAVDEQY
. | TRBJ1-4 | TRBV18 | ASSPRGRVRTTNEKLF
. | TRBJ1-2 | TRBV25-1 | ASSDGLVGYT
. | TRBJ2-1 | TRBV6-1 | ASSIAQSSYNEQF
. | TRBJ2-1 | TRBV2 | ASIVVGVNEQF
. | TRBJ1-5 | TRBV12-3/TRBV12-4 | ASSFFPSGNQPQH
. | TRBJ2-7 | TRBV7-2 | ASSLTGKLYEQY
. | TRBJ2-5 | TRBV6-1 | ASSEMRLARIETQY
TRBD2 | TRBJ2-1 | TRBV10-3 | AIRSPSGRAPYNEQF
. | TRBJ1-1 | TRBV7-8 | ASSPLTRAEAF
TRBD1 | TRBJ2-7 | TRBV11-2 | ASSLTGTGAHEQY
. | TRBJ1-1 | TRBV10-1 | ASSDSVGGEAF
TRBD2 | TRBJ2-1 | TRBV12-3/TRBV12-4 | ASIPIGTIHGIYNEQF
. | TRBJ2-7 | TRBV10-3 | AISEGAGLSYEQY
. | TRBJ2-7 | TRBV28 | ASSRDRRTYEQY
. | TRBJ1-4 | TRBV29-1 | SALGGSTNEKLF
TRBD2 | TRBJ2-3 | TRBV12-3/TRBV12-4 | ASTNLAGGRDTQY
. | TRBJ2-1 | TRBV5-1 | ASSAGQPLSNEQF
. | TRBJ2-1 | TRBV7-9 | ASSFGTYYNEQF
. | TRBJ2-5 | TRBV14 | ASSQEVGETQY
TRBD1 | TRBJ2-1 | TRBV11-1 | ASSSETGVTYNEQF
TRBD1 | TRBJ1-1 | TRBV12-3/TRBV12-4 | ASRRPGQHMNTEAF